This record concerns one TCR beta chain sequence. Clones were read by immunoSEQ multiplex PCR, and TCRdb kept only the in-frame ones, dropping some. The table includes roughly 380,000 clones, about 90% detected once. Cohort 3 recovery required two negative PCRs, clearance, or symptom resolution. The record originates from a study of blood T cell repertoires in COVID-19. In the study overall: COVID-19 samples, acute and convalescent, were from the United States, Italy and Spain.

CDR1 is SEHNR, CDR2 FQNEAQ, per germline (reference sequence). V was cut by 3 bases and J by 3 bases, with 11 bases left in between. The CDR3 sequence is 14 residues long. Sequencing was performed on PBMCs or T cells enriched from blood (not recorded which). This clonotype was obtained from a woman between 25 and 40 years old who had recovered from COVID-19. The chain links TRBV7-9 to TRBJ1-1; D is ambiguous. CDR3 loop: CASSFKGADTEAFF. CDR3 bases: TGTGCCAGCAGCTTTAAAGGTGCGGACACTGAAGCTTTCTTT.